This record covers a single TCR beta chain. Its cognate antigen is unknown. Clones were sequenced by immunoSEQ multiplex PCR, and TCRdb holds only the in-frame ones, with some missing. Of some 410,000 clones listed, about 92% are singletons. CDR1 SGHRS and CDR2 YFSETQ come from the germline V gene. The CDR3 length is 15 residues. V gave up 4 bases and J gave up 8 bases, with 16 bases separating them. This sample is part of a study of Ad26.COV2.S vaccination and SARS-CoV-2 variants. Study in general: Donor allocation was to the COV1001 Ad26.COV2.S trial arm. The study's findings and limits: In TCR breadth and depth analyses, total T cell responses may have been underestimated. Vaccine recipients surpassed placebo recipients in spike-specific TCR breadth. Comparable non-spike TCR breadth was observed in vaccine and placebo recipients.

Stated treatment: 15 to 20 received Ad26.COV2.S at low or high dose, single or two shots; roughly five received placebo; per-sample allocation not given. Sampling took place 63 days after the first vaccine or placebo injection. The specimen comprised peripheral blood, sampled in a trial of Ad26.COV2.S vaccine versus placebo. The chain uses TRBV5-1 and TRBJ1-6, with D maybe TRBD1 (6 bases). The receptor was derived from a person aged 18-65 years who received the Ad26.COV2.S COVID-19 vaccine or a placebo. The DNA of the CDR3 is TGCGCCAGCAGCCCTCTCTGGCCAGGGGATTCACCCCTCCACTTT. This sequence encodes CASSPLWPGDSPLHF.